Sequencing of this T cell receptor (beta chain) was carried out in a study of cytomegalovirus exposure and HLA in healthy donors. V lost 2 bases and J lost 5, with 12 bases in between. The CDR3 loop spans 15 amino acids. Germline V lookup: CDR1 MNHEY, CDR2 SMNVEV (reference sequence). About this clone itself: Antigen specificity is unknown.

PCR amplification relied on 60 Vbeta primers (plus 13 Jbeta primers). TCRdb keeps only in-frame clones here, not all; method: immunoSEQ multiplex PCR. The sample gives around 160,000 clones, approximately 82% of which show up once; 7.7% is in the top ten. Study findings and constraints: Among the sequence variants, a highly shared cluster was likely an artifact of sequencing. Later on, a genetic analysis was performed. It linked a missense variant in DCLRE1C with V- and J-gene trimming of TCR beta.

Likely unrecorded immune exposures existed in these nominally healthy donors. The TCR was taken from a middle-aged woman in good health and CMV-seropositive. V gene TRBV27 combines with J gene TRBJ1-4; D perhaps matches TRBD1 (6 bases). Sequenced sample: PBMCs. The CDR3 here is CASSLRRGENEKLFF. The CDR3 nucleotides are TGTGCCAGCAGTTTACGCAGGGGAGAAAATGAAAAACTGTTTTTT.